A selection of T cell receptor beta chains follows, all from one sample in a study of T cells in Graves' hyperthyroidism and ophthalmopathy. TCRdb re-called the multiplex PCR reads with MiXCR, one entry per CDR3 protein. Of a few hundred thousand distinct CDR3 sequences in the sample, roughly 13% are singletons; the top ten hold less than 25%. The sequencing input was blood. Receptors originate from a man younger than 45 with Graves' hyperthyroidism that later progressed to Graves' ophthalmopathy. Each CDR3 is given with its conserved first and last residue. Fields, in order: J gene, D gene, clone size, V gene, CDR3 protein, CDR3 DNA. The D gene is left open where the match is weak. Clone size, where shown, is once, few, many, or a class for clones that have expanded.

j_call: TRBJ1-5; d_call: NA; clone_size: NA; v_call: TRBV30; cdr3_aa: CAWSGQSNQPQHF; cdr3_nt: TGTGCCTGGAGTGGGCAGAGCAATCAGCCCCAGCATTTT
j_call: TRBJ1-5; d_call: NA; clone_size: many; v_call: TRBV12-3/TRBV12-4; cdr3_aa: CASSLFAGAGQPQHF; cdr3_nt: TGTGCCAGCAGTTTATTTGCAGGCGCGGGTCAGCCCCAGCATTTT
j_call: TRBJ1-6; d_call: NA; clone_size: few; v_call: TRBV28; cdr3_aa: CASRRLPGNSPLHF; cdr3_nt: TGTGCCAGCAGACGCCTCCCTGGGAATTCACCCCTCCACTTT
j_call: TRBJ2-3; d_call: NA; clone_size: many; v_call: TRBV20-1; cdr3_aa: CSASRDTQYF; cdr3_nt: TGCAGTGCTAGCAGAGATACGCAGTATTTT
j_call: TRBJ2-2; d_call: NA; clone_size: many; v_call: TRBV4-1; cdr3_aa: CASSQPTGRGELFF; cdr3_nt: TGCGCCAGCAGCCAACCGACTGGGCGTGGGGAGCTGTTTTTT
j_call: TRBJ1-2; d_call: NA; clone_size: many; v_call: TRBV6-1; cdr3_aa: CASSAFGNYGYTF; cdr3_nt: TGTGCCAGCAGCGCGTTCGGGAACTATGGCTACACCTTC
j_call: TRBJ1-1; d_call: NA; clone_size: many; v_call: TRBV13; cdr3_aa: CASSLDQRAAFF; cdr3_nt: TGTGCCAGCAGCTTAGATCAGCGGGCGGCTTTCTTT
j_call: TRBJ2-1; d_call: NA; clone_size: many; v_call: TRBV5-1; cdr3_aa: CASSLTPGPSYNEQFF; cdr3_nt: TGCGCCAGCAGCTTGACACCGGGCCCCTCCTACAATGAGCAGTTCTTC
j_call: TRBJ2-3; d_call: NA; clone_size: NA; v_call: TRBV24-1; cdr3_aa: CATSDRLSDTQYF; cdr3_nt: TGTGCCACCAGTGACCGTTTATCAGATACGCAGTATTTT
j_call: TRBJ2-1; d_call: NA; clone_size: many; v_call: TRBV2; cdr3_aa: CASRAGGGLINEQFF; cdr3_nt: TGTGCCAGCAGGGCAGGGGGGGGGTTGATAAATGAGCAGTTCTTC
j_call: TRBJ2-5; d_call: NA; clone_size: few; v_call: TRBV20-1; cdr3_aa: CSASPGLLQETQYF; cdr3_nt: TGCAGTGCCAGCCCGGGACTTCTCCAAGAGACCCAGTACTTC
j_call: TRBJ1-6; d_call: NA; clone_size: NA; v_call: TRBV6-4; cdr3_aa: CASSEQANSPLHF; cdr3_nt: TGTGCCAGCAGTGAACAGGCAAATTCACCCCTCCACTTT
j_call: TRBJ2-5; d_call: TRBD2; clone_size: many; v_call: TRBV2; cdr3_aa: CASSPLGISGKETQYF; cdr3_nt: TGTGCCAGCAGTCCCCTCGGTATTAGCGGGAAGGAGACCCAGTACTTC
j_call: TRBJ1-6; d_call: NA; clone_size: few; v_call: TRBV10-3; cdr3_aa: CATSEFERSPLHF; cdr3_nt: TGTGCCACCAGTGAATTTGAAAGGTCACCCCTCCACTTT
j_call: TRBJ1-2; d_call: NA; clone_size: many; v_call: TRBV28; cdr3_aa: CASSLPTYGYTF; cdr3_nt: TGTGCCAGCAGTTTACCCACCTATGGCTACACCTTC
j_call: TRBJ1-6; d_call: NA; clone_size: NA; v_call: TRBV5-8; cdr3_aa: CASSPVVARSYNSPLHF; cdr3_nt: TGTGCCAGCAGCCCGGTAGTGGCCCGCTCCTATAATTCACCCCTCCACTTT
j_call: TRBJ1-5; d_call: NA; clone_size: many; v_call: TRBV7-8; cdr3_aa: CASSLEQGSYSNQPQHF; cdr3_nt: TGTGCCAGCAGCTTAGAGCAGGGATCCTATAGCAATCAGCCCCAGCATTTT
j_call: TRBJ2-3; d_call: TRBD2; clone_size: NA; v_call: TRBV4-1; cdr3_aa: CASSQVYRGGSTDTQYF; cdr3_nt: TGCGCCAGCAGCCAAGTTTACCGCGGGGGATCCACAGATACGCAGTATTTT
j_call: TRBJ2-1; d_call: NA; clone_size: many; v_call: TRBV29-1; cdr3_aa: CSVQSTESSYNEQFF; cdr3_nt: TGCAGCGTTCAATCGACCGAAAGCTCCTACAATGAGCAGTTCTTC
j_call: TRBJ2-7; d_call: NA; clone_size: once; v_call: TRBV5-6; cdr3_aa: CASTQTTVSSYEQYF; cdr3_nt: TGTGCCAGCACGCAAACAACAGTGTCCTCCTACGAGCAGTACTTC
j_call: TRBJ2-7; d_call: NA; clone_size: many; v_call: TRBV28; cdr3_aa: CASSFLRLSYEQYF; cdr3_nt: TGTGCCAGCAGTTTCCTCCGGTTATCCTACGAGCAGTACTTC
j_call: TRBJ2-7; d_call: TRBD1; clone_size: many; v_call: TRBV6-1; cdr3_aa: CASRNRGTSYEQYF; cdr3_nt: TGTGCCAGCAGGAACAGGGGGACCTCCTACGAGCAGTACTTC
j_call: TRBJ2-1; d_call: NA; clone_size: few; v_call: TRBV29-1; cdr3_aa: CSVTRWRGPEPNEQFF; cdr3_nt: TGCAGCGTAACCCGTTGGAGAGGGCCGGAGCCAAATGAGCAGTTCTTC
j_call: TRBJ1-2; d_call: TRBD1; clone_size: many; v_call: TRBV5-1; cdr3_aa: CASSVDRGYPYGYTF; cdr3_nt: TGCGCCAGCAGCGTGGACAGGGGGTACCCCTATGGCTACACCTTC
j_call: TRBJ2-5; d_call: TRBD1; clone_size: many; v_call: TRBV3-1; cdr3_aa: CASSHWTGAHQETQYF; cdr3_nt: TGTGCCAGCAGCCATTGGACAGGGGCCCACCAAGAGACCCAGTACTTC
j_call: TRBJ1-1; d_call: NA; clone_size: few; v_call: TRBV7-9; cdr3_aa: CASSLESGSAEAFF; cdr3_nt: TGTGCCAGCAGCTTAGAAAGTGGGAGCGCTGAAGCTTTCTTT
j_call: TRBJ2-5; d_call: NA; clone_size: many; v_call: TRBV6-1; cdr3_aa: CASDWGSQETQYF; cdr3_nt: TGTGCCAGCGATTGGGGCTCCCAAGAGACCCAGTACTTC
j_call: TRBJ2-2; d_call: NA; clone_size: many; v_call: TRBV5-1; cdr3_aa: CASSPQGNTGELFF; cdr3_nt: TGCGCCAGCAGCCCGCAGGGGAACACCGGGGAGCTGTTTTTT
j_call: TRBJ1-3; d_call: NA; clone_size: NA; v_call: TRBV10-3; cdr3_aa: CAISESAPGNTIYF; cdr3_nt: TGTGCCATCAGTGAGTCCGCGCCTGGAAACACCATATATTTT
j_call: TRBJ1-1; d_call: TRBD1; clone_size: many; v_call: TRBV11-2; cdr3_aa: CASSRHGQGWNTEAFF; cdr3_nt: TGTGCCAGCAGCCGGCACGGACAGGGGTGGAACACTGAAGCTTTCTTT
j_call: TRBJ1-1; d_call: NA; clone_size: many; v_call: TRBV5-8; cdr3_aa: CASSLGGLMNTEAFF; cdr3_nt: TGTGCCAGCAGTTTAGGGGGACTCATGAACACTGAAGCTTTCTTT
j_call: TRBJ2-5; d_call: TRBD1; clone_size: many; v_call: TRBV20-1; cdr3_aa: CSARPGQGRETQYF; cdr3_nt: TGCAGTGCTAGGCCGGGACAGGGGAGAGAGACCCAGTACTTC
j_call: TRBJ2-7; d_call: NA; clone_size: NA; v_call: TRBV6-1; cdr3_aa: CASSVNPGTSYEQYF; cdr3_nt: TGTGCCAGCAGTGTTAACCCCGGGACTTCCTACGAGCAGTACTTC
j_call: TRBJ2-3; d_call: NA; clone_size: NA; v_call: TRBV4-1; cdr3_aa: CASSLGQYTDTQYF; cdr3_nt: TGCGCCAGCAGCCTCGGGCAGTACACAGATACGCAGTATTTT
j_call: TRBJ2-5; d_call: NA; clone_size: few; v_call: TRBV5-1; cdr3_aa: CASSLYAGSQETQYF; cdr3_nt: TGCGCCAGCAGCTTGTATGCAGGGTCACAAGAGACCCAGTACTTC
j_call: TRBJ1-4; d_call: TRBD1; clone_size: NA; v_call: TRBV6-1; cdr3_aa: CASRRKGAANEKLFF; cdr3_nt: TGTGCCAGCAGAAGAAAGGGGGCTGCTAATGAAAAACTGTTTTTT
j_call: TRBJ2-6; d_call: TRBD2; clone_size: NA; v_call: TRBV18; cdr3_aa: CASSRTGTSRTWANVLTF; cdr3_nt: TGTGCCAGCTCACGTACCGGGACTAGCAGGACCTGGGCCAACGTCCTGACTTTC
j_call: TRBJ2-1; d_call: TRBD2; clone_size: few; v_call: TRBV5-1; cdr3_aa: CASSFGGGGYNEQFF; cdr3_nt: TGCGCCAGCAGCTTTGGGGGGGGGGGCTACAATGAGCAGTTCTTC
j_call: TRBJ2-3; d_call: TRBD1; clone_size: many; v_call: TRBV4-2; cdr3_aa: CASSQDPGRGHDTQYF; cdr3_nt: TGTGCCAGCAGCCAAGATCCTGGCAGGGGGCATGATACGCAGTATTTT
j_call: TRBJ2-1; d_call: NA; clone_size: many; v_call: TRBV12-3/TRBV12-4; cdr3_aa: CASSPLGLGGSYNEQFF; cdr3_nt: TGTGCCAGCAGTCCCCTAGGACTAGGGGGCTCCTACAATGAGCAGTTCTTC
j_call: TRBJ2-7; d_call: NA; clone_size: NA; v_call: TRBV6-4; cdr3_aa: CASTKTRRGAYEQYF; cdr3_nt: TGTGCCAGCACCAAGACCCGCCGGGGCGCCTACGAGCAGTACTTC
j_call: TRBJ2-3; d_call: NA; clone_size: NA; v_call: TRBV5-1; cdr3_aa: CASSFFTATTDTQYF; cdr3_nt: TGCGCCAGCAGCTTTTTCACCGCCACCACAGATACGCAGTATTTT
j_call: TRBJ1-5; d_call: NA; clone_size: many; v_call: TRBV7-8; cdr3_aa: CASSYFRGDQPQHF; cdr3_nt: TGTGCCAGCAGCTACTTCAGGGGAGATCAGCCCCAGCATTTT
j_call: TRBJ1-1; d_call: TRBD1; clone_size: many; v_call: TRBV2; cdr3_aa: CASTDDRAIGEAFF; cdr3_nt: TGTGCCAGCACCGACGACAGGGCCATTGGTGAAGCTTTCTTT
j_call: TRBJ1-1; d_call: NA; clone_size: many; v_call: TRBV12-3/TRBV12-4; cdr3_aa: CASSRVRLGAEAFF; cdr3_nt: TGTGCCAGCAGTCGGGTCAGGCTAGGCGCTGAAGCTTTCTTT
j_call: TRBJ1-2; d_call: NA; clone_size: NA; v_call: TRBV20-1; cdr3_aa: CSARTRGGPYYGYTF; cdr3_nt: TGCAGTGCTAGAACCCGGGGGGGACCCTACTATGGCTACACCTTC
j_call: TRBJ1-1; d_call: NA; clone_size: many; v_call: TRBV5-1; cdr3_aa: CASSWRLQGTEAFF; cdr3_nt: TGCGCCAGCAGCTGGAGATTACAGGGCACTGAAGCTTTCTTT
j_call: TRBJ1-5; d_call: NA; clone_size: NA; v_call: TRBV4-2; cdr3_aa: CASSQDWRGQPQHF; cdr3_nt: TGTGCCAGCAGCCAAGATTGGCGGGGTCAGCCCCAGCATTTT